Below, 32 T cell receptor beta chains from the same sample are listed, as sequenced in a study of T cell responses to AZD1222 COVID-19 vaccine. Clones were sequenced by immunoSEQ multiplex PCR, and TCRdb holds only the in-frame ones, with some missing. The sample lists roughly 110,000 clones, around 91% occurring once. Sequenced material: peripheral blood, taken 28 days after the second AZD1222 dose. These receptors were obtained from an adult who received the AZD1222 COVID-19 vaccine.

The chain uses TRBV19 and TRBJ1-3, with D hard to call. The V gene's germline CDR1 is LNHDA and CDR2 SQIVND (reference sequence). The germline V and J ends were trimmed by 2 bases and 0 bases, with 8 bases remaining between them. The length of the CDR3 is 15 residues. DNA for the CDR3: TGTGCCAGTAGTATAAGGTCCGTCTCTGGAAACACCATATATTTT. Its protein is CASSIRSVSGNTIYF.

V is TRBV4-2 and J is TRBJ1-2; D not certain. V dropped 8 bases and J dropped 7 bases, with 14 bases sitting between them. The CDR3 is 12 amino acids. Germline lookup yields CDR1 LGHNA and CDR2 YNFKEQ. The CDR3 region has the DNA TGTGCCAGCTTCGGGCAGTTTATTGGCTACACCTTC. This encodes CASFGQFIGYTF.

This chain links TRBV2 with TRBJ1-2; no clear D. With 7 bases removed from V and 5 bases from J, the gap between germline ends came to 8 bases. CDR1 and CDR2 (germline): SNHLY, FYNNEI. This CDR3 contains 11 residues. The CDR3 nucleotides read TGTGCCAGCACCCCGCGGTATGGCTACACCTTC. Protein: CASTPRYGYTF.

The J gene is TRBJ1-6, the V gene TRBV27, with D unclear. Looked up from germline, CDR1 is MNHEY and CDR2 is SMNVEV (reference sequence). V gave up 5 bases and J gave up 7 bases, with 6 bases separating them. The CDR3 runs to 12 residues. CDR3 loop: CASSPGNSPLHF. The CDR3, as DNA: TGTGCCAGCAGTCCAGGAAATTCACCCCTCCACTTT.

The genes are TRBV4-3 and TRBJ2-6, with D possibly TRBD1 on 5 matching bases. The germline CDR1 and CDR2 sequences are LGHNA and YSLEER. There are 19 residues in the CDR3. V dropped 4 bases and J dropped 1 base, with 20 bases sitting between them. The CDR3: CASSLSSHRSPSGANVLTF. The DNA of the CDR3 is TGCGCCAGCAGCCTCTCAAGTCACAGGTCACCGTCTGGGGCCAACGTCCTGACTTTC.

This chain links TRBV27 with TRBJ2-6; D ambiguous. Germline V gives CDR1 MNHEY, CDR2 SMNVEV (reference sequence). Trimming took off 3 bases at V and 3 bases at J, with 3 bases between the two ends. The CDR3 totals 13 residues. CDR3 sequence reads: CASSLDGANVLTF. The CDR3 DNA sequence: TGTGCCAGCAGTTTGGATGGGGCCAACGTCCTGACTTTC.

The genes are TRBV19 and TRBJ2-7; D perhaps matches TRBD1 (5 bases). Trimming shortened V by 1 base and J by 0 bases, and 16 bases separated the two germline ends. Germline CDR1 reads LNHDA; CDR2 reads SQIVND (reference sequence). CDR3 length: 17 residues. The CDR3 is CASSIGGGALLSYEQYF. The CDR3 DNA sequence: TGTGCCAGTAGTATAGGGGGCGGTGCTCTCCTCTCCTACGAGCAGTACTTC.

The chain has TRBV3-1 (or the pseudogene TRBV3-2) and TRBJ2-1; possible D gene TRBD2, 6 bases. The germline V gene has CDR1 LGHDT and CDR2 YNNKEL (reference sequence). The CDR3 length is 13 residues. Trimming stripped 10 bases from V and 5 bases from J, with 15 bases between. CDR3 DNA: TGTGCCACCACCCGGGGAGGAAACAATGAGCAGTTCTTC. It encodes CATTRGGNNEQFF.

This chain uses TRBV18 with TRBJ2-7, with 11 bases fitting TRBD1. V lost 3 bases to trimming and J lost 7 bases; unmatched junction nucleotides: 2. The germline V gene encodes CDR1 KGHSH and CDR2 LQKENI. The CDR3 runs to 13 residues. The CDR3: CASSPGQGGEQYF. CDR3 sequence (DNA): TGTGCCAGCTCACCGGGACAGGGGGGAGAGCAGTACTTC. Full variable domain (outside the CDR3, taken from reference TRBV18 and TRBJ2-7): NAGVMQNPRHLVRRRGQEARLRCSPMKGHSHVYWYRQLPEEGLKFMVYLQKENIIDESGMPKERFSAEFPKEGPSILRIQQVVRGDSAAYFCASSPGQGGEQYFGPGTRLTVT.

V and J are TRBV6-5 and TRBJ1-3; 8 positions match TRBD1. Trimming removed 4 bases from V and 7 bases from J; junction bases left unmatched: 6. The CDR3 is 14 residues long. Germline V gene sequence: CDR1 MNHEY, CDR2 SVGAGI. The CDR3 region has the DNA TGTGCCAGCAGTTCCGACAGGGGACTTAACACCATATATTTT. Protein sequence: CASSSDRGLNTIYF.

The chain's CDR3 is CASSQGTSGTGELFF. CDR3 DNA sequence: TGTGCCAGCAGCCAAGGGACTAGCGGAACCGGGGAGCTGTTTTTT. The chain joins TRBV14 to TRBJ2-2, with 10 nucleotides matching TRBD2. V shed 1 base and J 5 bases; nucleotides not matched to a gene: 1. From germline, CDR1 is SGHDN and CDR2 FVKESK. The CDR3 totals 15 residues. Together with reference TRBV14 and TRBJ2-2, the CDR3 gives the full variable domain: EAGVTQFPSHSVIEKGQTVTLRCDPISGHDNLYWYRRVMGKEIKFLLHFVKESKQDESGMPNNRFLAERTGGTYSTLKVQPAELEDSGVYFCASSQGTSGTGELFFGEGSRLTVL.

Points on this clone: The germline gene is not matched at one end of the junction; a read error may be the cause. The chain links TRBV7-7 to TRBJ2-5; D is perhaps TRBD1 or TRBD2 (5 bases each). Looked up from germline, CDR1 is SSHAT and CDR2 is FNYEAQ (reference sequence). The CDR3 has 15 amino acids. The CDR3: CASSLALGAQETQYF. CDR3 nucleotides: TGTGCTAGCAGCTTAGCGCTTGGGGCACAAGAGACCCAGTACTTC.

The chain links TRBV7-9 to TRBJ2-2; D is uncertain. Germline V gene data show CDR1 as SEHNR and CDR2 as FQNEAQ (reference sequence). The germline V and J ends were trimmed by 9 bases and 5 bases, with 4 bases remaining between them. The CDR3 runs to 10 residues. The chain's CDR3 is CARGTGELFF. The CDR3 DNA reads TGTGCCAGGGGGACCGGGGAGCTGTTTTTT.

The sample holds a few counts of this clone. V and J are TRBV3-1 (or the pseudogene TRBV3-2) and TRBJ2-1; 9 bases line up with TRBD2. J was trimmed by 5 bases and V by 1 base; bases with no gene match: 6. Germline CDR1 LGHDT, CDR2 YNNKEL (reference sequence). CDR3 length: 16 amino acids. CDR3 sequence: CASSQVRLAGHNEQFF. The CDR3, as DNA: TGTGCCAGCAGCCAAGTTAGGCTAGCGGGGCACAATGAGCAGTTCTTC.

This clone was counted a few times. The chain combines TRBV6-5 with TRBJ1-2; a weak D match, TRBD1 (5 bases). The CDR3 totals 15 residues. V lost 2 bases to trimming and J lost 8 bases, with 18 bases between them. Germline CDR1 is MNHEY and CDR2 is SVGAGI. DNA of the CDR3: TGTGCCAGCAGTTACGCGGGACGTCCCTCGAGGGGCTACACCTTC. Translating gives CASSYAGRPSRGYTF.

This chain links TRBV5-6 with TRBJ1-4; maybe TRBD1 (6 bases). The germline gives CDR1 SGHDT, CDR2 YYEEEE. Trimming removed 6 bases from V and 0 bases from J, with 15 bases in between. The CDR3 sequence is 16 residues long. CDR3 bases: TGTGCCAGCACCAGCCTACAGGGAGCAACTAATGAAAAACTGTTTTTT. Translating it yields CASTSLQGATNEKLFF.

This clone has a single count. This rearrangement joins TRBV25-1 to TRBJ1-1; D is perhaps TRBD1 (5 bases). Germline CDR1 and CDR2: MGHDK and SYGVNS. This CDR3 spans 16 amino acids. Trimming stripped 8 bases from V and 0 bases from J, with 19 bases between. CDR3 DNA: TGTGCCAGCGAAGGAATAGGGCAGGACATGAACACTGAAGCTTTCTTT. Translation: CASEGIGQDMNTEAFF. Supplemented by reference TRBV25-1 and TRBJ1-1, the full variable domain reads EADIYQTPRYLVIGTGKKITLECSQTMGHDKMYWYQQDPGMELHLIHYSYGVNSTEKGDLSSESTVSRIRTEHFPLTLESARPSHTSQYLCASEGIGQDMNTEAFFGQGTRLTVV.

This rearrangement joins TRBV7-9 to TRBJ1-2; weak D call: TRBD1 (6 bases). V dropped 5 bases and J dropped 8 bases, with 18 bases sitting between them. This CDR3 is built from 14 residues. Germline loops: CDR1 SEHNR, CDR2 FQNEAQ (reference sequence). Here the CDR3 DNA reads TGTGCCAGCAGCCTAGAACAGGGTTTTGAGGGCTACACCTTC. Protein product: CASSLEQGFEGYTF.

The chain carries TRBV10-3 and TRBJ2-3; D gene ambiguous. Germline V gene lookup returns CDR1 ENHRY and CDR2 SYGVKD. This CDR3 region has 14 residues. V gave up 6 bases and J gave up 3 bases, with 13 bases separating them. The CDR3, as DNA: TGTGCCATCAGAAGAGGATTAGAGACAGATACGCAGTATTTT. Its translation: CAIRRGLETDTQYF.

The V gene is TRBV7-6, the J gene TRBJ1-2; 7 bases agree with TRBD1. The CDR3 covers 13 residues. Unmatched junction bases numbered 3, after V lost 3 bases and J lost 5 bases. Germline CDR1 reads SGHVS; CDR2 reads FNYEAQ. Here the CDR3 reads CASSLTGRYGYTF. As DNA, the CDR3 is TGTGCCAGCAGCTTGACAGGGAGGTATGGCTACACCTTC. Full variable domain (remainder filled in from reference TRBV7-6 and TRBJ1-2): GAGVSQSPRYKVTKRGQDVALRCDPISGHVSLYWYRQALGQGPEFLTYFNYEAQQDKSGLPNDRFSAERPEGSISTLTIQRTEQRDSAMYRCASSLTGRYGYTFGSGTRLTVV.

The V and J genes are TRBV27 and TRBJ1-1, with no clear D. Germline V gene sequence: CDR1 MNHEY, CDR2 SMNVEV (reference sequence). V lost 3 bases and J lost 5, with 7 bases in between. The CDR3 is made up of 12 amino acids. In DNA, the CDR3 is TGTGCCAGCAGTTTTCAAGGGACTGAAGCTTTCTTT. Protein sequence: CASSFQGTEAFF.

V gene TRBV9 combines with J gene TRBJ1-5; 7 bases are shared with TRBD1. This CDR3 is built from 17 residues. Germline CDR1 SGDLS, CDR2 YYNGEE. V lost 0 bases to trimming and J lost 1 base; unmatched junction nucleotides: 7. CDR3 nucleotide sequence: TGTGCCAGCAGCGTAGGGGTAGGGGGCGGAAGCAATCAGCCCCAGCATTTT. It encodes CASSVGVGGGSNQPQHF. The full variable domain, in which reference TRBV9 and TRBJ1-5 provide the parts outside the CDR3, is DSGVTQTPKHLITATGQRVTLRCSPRSGDLSVYWYQQSLDQGLQFLIQYYNGEERAKGNILERFSAQQFPDLHSELNLSSLELGDSALYFCASSVGVGGGSNQPQHFGDGTRLSIL.

The gene calls are TRBV6-5 and TRBJ2-1; perhaps TRBD2 as D (6 bases). This CDR3 is 16 amino acids long. Trimming removed 0 bases at V and 2 bases at J, with 11 bases between. Germline V gives CDR1 MNHEY, CDR2 SVGAGI. CDR3 protein: CASSYSGVAAYNEQFF. Here the CDR3 DNA reads TGTGCCAGCAGTTACTCCGGGGTAGCGGCCTACAATGAGCAGTTCTTC.

V and J are TRBV3-1 (or the pseudogene TRBV3-2) and TRBJ2-7; maybe TRBD2 (5 bases). This CDR3 has 16 residues. Per the germline V gene, CDR1 is LGHDT and CDR2 is YNNKEL (reference sequence). V gave up 0 bases and J gave up 0 bases, with 12 bases separating them. The CDR3 nucleotides read TGTGCCAGCAGCCAAGATTTCGGGGTTAGCTCCTACGAGCAGTACTTC. Its protein is CASSQDFGVSSYEQYF.

The V and J genes are TRBV4-1 and TRBJ2-7; D not resolved. The V end lost 1 base, the J end lost 5 bases, and 9 bases lay between the germline ends. The CDR3 runs to 13 residues. Germline V gene lookup returns CDR1 MGHRA and CDR2 YSYEKL. The chain's CDR3 is CASSQGPWHEQYF. The CDR3 DNA is TGCGCCAGCAGCCAAGGCCCTTGGCACGAGCAGTACTTC.

This clone occurred a few times. In nucleotides, the CDR3 is TGCGCCAGCAGCCAAGGGGGGACGGTCTACGAGCAGTACTTC. Translation: CASSQGGTVYEQYF. The J gene is TRBJ2-7, the V gene TRBV4-1; either TRBD1 or TRBD2 may fit D (5 bases each). Germline CDR1 reads MGHRA; CDR2 reads YSYEKL. V was trimmed by 1 base and J by 3 bases, leaving 10 bases between them. The CDR3 runs to 14 residues.

The rearrangement uses TRBV7-9 and TRBJ1-2; no firm D call. V lost 7 bases to trimming and J lost 4 bases, with 16 bases between them. This CDR3 contains 14 residues. CDR1 SEHNR and CDR2 FQNEAQ come from the germline V gene (reference sequence). The CDR3 loop is CASIQSGQLYGYTF. CDR3 coding DNA: TGTGCCAGCATCCAGAGTGGGCAGCTCTATGGCTACACCTTC. Supplemented by reference TRBV7-9 and TRBJ1-2, the full variable domain reads DTGVSQNPRHKITKRGQNVTFRCDPISEHNRLYWYRQTLGQGPEFLTYFQNEAQLEKSRLLSDRFSAERPKGSFSTLEIQRTEQGDSAMYLCASIQSGQLYGYTFGSGTRLTVV.

The rearrangement uses TRBV7-9 and TRBJ2-7; TRBD2 agrees at 9 bases. CDR1 is SEHNR and CDR2 is FQNEAQ in the germline V gene (reference sequence). V was clipped by 4 bases and J by 7 bases; unmatched bases: 8. The CDR3 runs 14 residues. CDR3 DNA: TGTGCCAGCAGCTCCCCGGGGGCGGGGGGGGAGCAGTACTTC. Protein: CASSSPGAGGEQYF.

V gene TRBV27 combines with J gene TRBJ2-5; 11 bases align to TRBD2. CDR1 and CDR2 (germline): MNHEY, SMNVEV (reference sequence). The CDR3 spans 15 residues. The V segment lost 4 bases and the J segment 7 bases; nucleotides outside the gene matches: 8. CDR3 coding DNA: TGTGCCAGCAGTTCACAGGGACTAGCGGAAGGGACCCAGTACTTC. This sequence encodes CASSSQGLAEGTQYF.

The chain uses TRBV10-3 and TRBJ2-7; D gene uncertain. Trimming shortened V by 4 bases and J by 1 base, and 5 bases separated the two germline ends. Germline assignment: CDR1 ENHRY and CDR2 SYGVKD. The CDR3 is 12 amino acids. CDR3: CAISGGSYEQYF. The DNA for the CDR3 is TGTGCCATCAGTGGCGGATCCTACGAGCAGTACTTC.

The chain combines TRBV7-3 with TRBJ2-2; the D gene is possibly TRBD2 (6 bases). The CDR3 consists of 15 residues. V lost 2 bases to trimming and J lost 4 bases, with 11 bases between them. The germline gives CDR1 SGHTA, CDR2 FQGTGA. For the CDR3, the DNA is TGTGCCAGCAGCTTAGGAGGGGCGGGCACCGGGGAGCTGTTTTTT. Translated, it gives CASSLGGAGTGELFF.

The chain recombines TRBV27 with TRBJ2-4, with D maybe TRBD2 (5 bases). Germline values: CDR1 MNHEY, CDR2 SMNVEV (reference sequence). CDR3 length: 15 amino acids. V was trimmed by 1 base and J by 8 bases, leaving 15 bases between them. As DNA, the CDR3 is TGTGCCAGCAGTTTATTGCCGTCAGGAGGTGACATTCAGTACTTC. It yields the protein CASSLLPSGGDIQYF.